This TCR beta chain was profiled in a study of cytomegalovirus exposure and HLA in healthy donors. This CDR3 is 16 amino acids long. Germline CDR1 is SGHAT and CDR2 is FQDESV (reference sequence). The junction had 3 bases not matched to a gene; V was cut back by 5 bases and J by 1 base. The PCR used 60 Vbeta and 13 Jbeta primers. Libraries were prepared by immunoSEQ multiplex PCR; TCRdb keeps only in-frame clonotypes and omits some of them. The sample carries more than 90,000 clones, 80% to 85% recorded once. The receptor's source is a woman between 65 and 79 years old in good health and CMV-seropositive. The gene calls are TRBV11-1 and TRBJ2-2; the match to TRBD2 covers 11 bases. Sample: PBMCs. CDR3 protein: CASSRTSGLNTGELFF. CDR3 nucleotide sequence: TGTGCCAGCAGCCGGACTAGCGGGCTGAACACCGGGGAGCTGTTTTTT.